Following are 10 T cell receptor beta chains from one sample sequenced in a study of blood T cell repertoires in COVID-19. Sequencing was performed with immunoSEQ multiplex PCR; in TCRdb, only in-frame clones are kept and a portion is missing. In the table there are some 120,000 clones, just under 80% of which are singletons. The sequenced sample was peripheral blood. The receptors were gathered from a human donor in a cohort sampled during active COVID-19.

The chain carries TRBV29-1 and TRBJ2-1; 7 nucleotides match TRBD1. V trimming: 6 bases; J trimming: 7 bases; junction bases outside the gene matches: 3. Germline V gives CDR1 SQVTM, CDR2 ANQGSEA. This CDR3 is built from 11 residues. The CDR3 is CSVNRGNEQFF. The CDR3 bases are TGCAGCGTCAACAGGGGAAATGAGCAGTTCTTC.

The CDR3 loop reads CASSEGTGGTEAFF. For the CDR3, the DNA is TGCGCCAGCAGCGAAGGGACAGGAGGCACTGAAGCTTTCTTT. This chain uses TRBV5-1 with TRBJ1-1; 8 bases line up with TRBD1. The junction had 6 bases not matched to a gene; V was cut back by 4 bases and J by 4 bases. The CDR3 contains 14 residues. The germline gives CDR1 SGHRS, CDR2 YFSETQ.

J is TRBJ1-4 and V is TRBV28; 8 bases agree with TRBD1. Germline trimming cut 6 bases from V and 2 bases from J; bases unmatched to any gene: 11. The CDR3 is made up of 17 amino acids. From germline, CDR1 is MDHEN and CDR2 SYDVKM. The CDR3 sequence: CASSLRQGKRTNEKLFF. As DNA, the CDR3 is TGTGCCAGCAGCCTCAGACAGGGGAAAAGGACTAATGAAAAACTGTTTTTT. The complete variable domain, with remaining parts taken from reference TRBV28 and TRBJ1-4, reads DVKVTQSSRYLVKRTGEKVFLECVQDMDHENMFWYRQDPGLGLRLIYFSYDVKMKEKGDIPEGYSVSREKKERFSLILESASTNQTSMYLCASSLRQGKRTNEKLFFGSGTQLSVL.

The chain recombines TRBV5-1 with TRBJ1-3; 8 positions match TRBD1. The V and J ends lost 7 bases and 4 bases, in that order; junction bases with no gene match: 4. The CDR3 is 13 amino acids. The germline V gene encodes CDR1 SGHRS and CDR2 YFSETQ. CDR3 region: CASGQGAGNTIYF. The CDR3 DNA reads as TGCGCCAGCGGACAGGGTGCCGGAAACACCATATATTTT. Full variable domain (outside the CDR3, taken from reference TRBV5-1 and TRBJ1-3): KAGVTQTPRYLIKTRGQQVTLSCSPISGHRSVSWYQQTPGQGLQFLFEYFSETQRNKGNFPGRFSGRQFSNSRSEMNVSTLELGDSALYLCASGQGAGNTIYFGEGSWLTVV.

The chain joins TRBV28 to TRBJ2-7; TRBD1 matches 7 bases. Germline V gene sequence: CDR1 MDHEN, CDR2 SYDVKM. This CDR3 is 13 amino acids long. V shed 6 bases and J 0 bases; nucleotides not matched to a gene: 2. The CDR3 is CASSPGGSYEQYF. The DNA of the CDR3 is TGTGCCAGCAGCCCAGGGGGCTCCTACGAGCAGTACTTC. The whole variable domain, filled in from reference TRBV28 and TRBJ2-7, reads DVKVTQSSRYLVKRTGEKVFLECVQDMDHENMFWYRQDPGLGLRLIYFSYDVKMKEKGDIPEGYSVSREKKERFSLILESASTNQTSMYLCASSPGGSYEQYFGPGTRLTVT.

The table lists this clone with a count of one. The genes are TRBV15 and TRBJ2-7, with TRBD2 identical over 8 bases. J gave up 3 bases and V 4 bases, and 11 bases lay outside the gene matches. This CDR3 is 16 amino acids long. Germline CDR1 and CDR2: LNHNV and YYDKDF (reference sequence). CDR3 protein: CATSTRLEAGDYEQYF. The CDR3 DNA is TGTGCCACCAGCACCCGACTCGAAGCGGGAGACTACGAGCAGTACTTC.

CDR3 coding DNA: TGTGCCAGCACCCGGGACAGGGGGAGTACTGAAGCTTTCTTT. Its translation: CASTRDRGSTEAFF. The V gene is TRBV6-6, the J gene TRBJ1-1, with 11 bases identical to TRBD1. Germline CDR1 reads MNHNY; CDR2 reads SVGAGI (reference sequence). This CDR3 has 14 residues. Unmatched junction bases numbered 6, after V lost 7 bases and J lost 5 bases.

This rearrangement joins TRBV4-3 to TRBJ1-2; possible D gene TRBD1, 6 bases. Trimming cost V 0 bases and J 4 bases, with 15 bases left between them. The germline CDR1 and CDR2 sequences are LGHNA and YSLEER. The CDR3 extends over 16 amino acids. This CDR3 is CASSQDSTGSPYGYTF. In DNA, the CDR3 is TGCGCCAGCAGCCAAGATAGCACAGGGTCGCCCTATGGCTACACCTTC.

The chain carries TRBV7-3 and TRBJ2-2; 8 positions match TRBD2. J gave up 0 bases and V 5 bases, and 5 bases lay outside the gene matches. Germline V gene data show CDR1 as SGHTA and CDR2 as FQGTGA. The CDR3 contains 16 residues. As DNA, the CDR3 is TGTGCCAGCAGCGCGGCGGGAGGACCGAACACCGGGGAGCTGTTTTTT. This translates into CASSAAGGPNTGELFF.

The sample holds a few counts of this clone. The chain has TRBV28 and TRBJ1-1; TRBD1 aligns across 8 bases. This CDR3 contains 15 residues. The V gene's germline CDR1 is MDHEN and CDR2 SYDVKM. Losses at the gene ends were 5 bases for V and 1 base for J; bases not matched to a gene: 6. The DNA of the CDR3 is TGTGCCAGCAGTCCTCTGGGGACAGGGAACACTGAAGCTTTCTTT. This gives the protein CASSPLGTGNTEAFF.